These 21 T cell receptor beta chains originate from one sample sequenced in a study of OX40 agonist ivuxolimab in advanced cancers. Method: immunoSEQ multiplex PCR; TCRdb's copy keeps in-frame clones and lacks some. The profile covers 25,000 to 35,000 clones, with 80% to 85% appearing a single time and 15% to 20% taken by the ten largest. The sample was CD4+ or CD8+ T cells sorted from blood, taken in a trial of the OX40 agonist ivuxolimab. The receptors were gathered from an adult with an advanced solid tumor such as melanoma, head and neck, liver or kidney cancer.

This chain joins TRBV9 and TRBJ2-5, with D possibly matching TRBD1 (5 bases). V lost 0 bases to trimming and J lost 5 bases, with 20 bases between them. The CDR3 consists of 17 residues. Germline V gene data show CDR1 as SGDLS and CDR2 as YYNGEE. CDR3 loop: CASSVGSGAGRWETQYF. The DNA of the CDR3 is TGTGCCAGCAGCGTAGGAAGTGGGGCAGGACGCTGGGAGACCCAGTACTTC.

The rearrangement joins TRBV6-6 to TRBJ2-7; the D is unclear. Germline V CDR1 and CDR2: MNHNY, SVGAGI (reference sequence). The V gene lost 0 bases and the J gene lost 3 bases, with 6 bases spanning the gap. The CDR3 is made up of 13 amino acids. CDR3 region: CASSYSDIYEQYF. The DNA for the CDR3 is TGTGCCAGCAGTTACTCCGACATCTACGAGCAGTACTTC.

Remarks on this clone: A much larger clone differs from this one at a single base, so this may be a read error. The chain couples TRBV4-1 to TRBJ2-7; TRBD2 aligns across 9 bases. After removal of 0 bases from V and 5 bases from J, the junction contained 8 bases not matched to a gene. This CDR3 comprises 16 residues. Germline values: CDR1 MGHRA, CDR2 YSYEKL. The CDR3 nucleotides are TGCGCCAGCAGCCAAGAATTAGCGGGGGCCGCTAACGAGCAGTACTTC. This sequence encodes CASSQELAGAANEQYF.

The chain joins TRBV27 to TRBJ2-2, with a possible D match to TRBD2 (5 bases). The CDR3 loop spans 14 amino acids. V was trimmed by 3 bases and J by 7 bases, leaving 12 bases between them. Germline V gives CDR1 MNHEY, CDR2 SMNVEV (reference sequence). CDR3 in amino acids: CASSFIPAGGELFF. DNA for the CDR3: TGTGCCAGCAGTTTTATCCCCGCGGGCGGGGAGCTGTTTTTT.

The chain's CDR3 is CASSVDAWTSGFYNEQFF. CDR3 sequence (DNA): TGCGCCAGCAGTGTCGACGCTTGGACTAGCGGGTTCTACAATGAGCAGTTCTTC. V usage is TRBV10-2 and J usage is TRBJ2-1; 11 nucleotides align to TRBD2. Germline trimming cut 4 bases from V and 3 bases from J; bases unmatched to any gene: 11. The CDR3 contains 18 residues. CDR1 and CDR2 (germline): WSHSY, SAAADI.

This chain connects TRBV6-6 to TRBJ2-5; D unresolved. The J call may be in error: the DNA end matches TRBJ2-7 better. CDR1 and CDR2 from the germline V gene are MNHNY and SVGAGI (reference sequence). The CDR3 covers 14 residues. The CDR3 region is CASSYSSSSYEQYF. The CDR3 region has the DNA TGTGCCAGCAGTTACTCGAGCAGTTCCTACGAGCAGTACTTC.

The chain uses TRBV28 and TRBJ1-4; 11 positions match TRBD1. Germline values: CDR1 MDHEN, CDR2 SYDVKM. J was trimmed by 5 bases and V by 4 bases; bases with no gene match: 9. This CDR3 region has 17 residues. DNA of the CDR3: TGTGCCAGCAGTTCAGATTCGGACAGGGGGCGGAATGAAAAACTGTTTTTT. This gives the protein CASSSDSDRGRNEKLFF.

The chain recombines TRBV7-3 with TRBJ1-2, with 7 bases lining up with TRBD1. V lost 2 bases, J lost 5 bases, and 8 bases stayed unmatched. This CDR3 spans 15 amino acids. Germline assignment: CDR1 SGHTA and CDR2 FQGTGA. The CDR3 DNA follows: TGTGCCAGCAGCTTAGCGCAGACAGGGAAATATGGCTACACCTTC. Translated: CASSLAQTGKYGYTF.

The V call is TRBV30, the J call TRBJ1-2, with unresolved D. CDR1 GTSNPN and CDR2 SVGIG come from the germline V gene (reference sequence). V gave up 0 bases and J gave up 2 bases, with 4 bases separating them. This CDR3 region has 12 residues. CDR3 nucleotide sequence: TGTGCCTGGAGTGTATCCAACTATGGCTACACCTTC. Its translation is CAWSVSNYGYTF.

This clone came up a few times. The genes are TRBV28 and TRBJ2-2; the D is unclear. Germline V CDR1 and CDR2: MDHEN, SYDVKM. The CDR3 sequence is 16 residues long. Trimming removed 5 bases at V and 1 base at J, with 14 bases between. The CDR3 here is CASSPGLLMNTGELFF. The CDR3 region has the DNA TGTGCCAGCAGTCCCGGCCTACTTATGAACACCGGGGAGCTGTTTTTT.

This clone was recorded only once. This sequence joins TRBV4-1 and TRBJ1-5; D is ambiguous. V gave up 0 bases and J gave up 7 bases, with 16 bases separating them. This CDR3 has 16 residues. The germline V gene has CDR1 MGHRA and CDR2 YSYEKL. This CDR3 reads CASSQEAARVNQPQHF. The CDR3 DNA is TGCGCCAGCAGCCAAGAAGCAGCAAGGGTAAACCAGCCCCAGCATTTT.

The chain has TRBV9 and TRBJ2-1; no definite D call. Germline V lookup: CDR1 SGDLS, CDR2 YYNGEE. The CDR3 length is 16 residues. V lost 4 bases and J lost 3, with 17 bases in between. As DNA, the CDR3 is TGTGCCAGCAGCCCCCGGTCGGGCCTAGACTACAATGAGCAGTTCTTC. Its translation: CASSPRSGLDYNEQFF.

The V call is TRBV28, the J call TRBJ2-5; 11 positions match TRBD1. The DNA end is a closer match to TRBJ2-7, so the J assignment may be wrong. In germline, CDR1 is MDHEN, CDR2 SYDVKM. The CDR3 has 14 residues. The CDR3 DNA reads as TGTGCCAGCAGAAAGGGACAGGGGGCCTACGAGCAGTACTTC. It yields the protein CASRKGQGAYEQYF.

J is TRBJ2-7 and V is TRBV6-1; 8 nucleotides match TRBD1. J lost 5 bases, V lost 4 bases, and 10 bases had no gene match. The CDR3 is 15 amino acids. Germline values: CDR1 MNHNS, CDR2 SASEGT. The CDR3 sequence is CASSARTGSADEQYF. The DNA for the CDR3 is TGTGCCAGCAGTGCCAGGACAGGGTCCGCGGACGAGCAGTACTTC.

CDR3 DNA: TGTGCCAGCAGTTACTCGAATAGCGCCCTTAATGAGCAGTTCTTC. Translating gives CASSYSNSALNEQFF. This chain connects TRBV6-5 to TRBJ2-1; TRBD2 is a possible D gene (5 bases). The CDR3 consists of 15 residues. V lost 0 bases, J lost 7 bases, and 13 bases lay in between. Germline V gene sequence: CDR1 MNHEY, CDR2 SVGAGI.

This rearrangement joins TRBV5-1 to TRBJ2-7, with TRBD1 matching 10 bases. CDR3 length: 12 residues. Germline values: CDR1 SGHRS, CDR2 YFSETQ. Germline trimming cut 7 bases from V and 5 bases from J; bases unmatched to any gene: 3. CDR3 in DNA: TGCGCCAGCCGACAGGGGGCACACGAGCAGTACTTC. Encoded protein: CASRQGAHEQYF.

CDR3 sequence: CASSQGQGSYEQYF. CDR3 nucleotides: TGCGCCAGCAGCCAAGGACAGGGATCCTACGAGCAGTACTTC. The V call is TRBV4-3, the J call TRBJ2-7, with 7 nucleotides matching TRBD1. V dropped 1 base and J dropped 1; count of bases not matched to a gene: 1. Germline CDR1 reads LGHNA; CDR2 reads YSLEER. The CDR3 has 14 residues.

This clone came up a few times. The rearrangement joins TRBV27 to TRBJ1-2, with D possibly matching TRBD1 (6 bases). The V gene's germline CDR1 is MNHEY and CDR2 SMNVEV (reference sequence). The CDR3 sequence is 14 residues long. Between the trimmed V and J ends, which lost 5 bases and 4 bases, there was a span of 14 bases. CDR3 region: CASSPSGQFYGYTF. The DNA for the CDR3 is TGTGCCAGCAGTCCGTCGGGACAATTCTATGGCTACACCTTC.

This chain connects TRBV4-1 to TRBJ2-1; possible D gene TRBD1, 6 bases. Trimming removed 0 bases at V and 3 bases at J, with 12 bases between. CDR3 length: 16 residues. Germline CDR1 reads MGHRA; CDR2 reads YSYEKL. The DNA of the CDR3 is TGCGCCAGCAGCCAAGATTGGACAGACAACTACAATGAGCAGTTCTTC. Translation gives CASSQDWTDNYNEQFF.

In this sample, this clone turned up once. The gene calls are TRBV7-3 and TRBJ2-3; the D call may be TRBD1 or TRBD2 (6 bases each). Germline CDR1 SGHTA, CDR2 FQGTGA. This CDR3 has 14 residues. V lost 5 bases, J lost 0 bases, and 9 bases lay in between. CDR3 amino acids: CASSKGGSTDTQYF. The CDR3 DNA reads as TGTGCCAGCAGCAAAGGGGGGAGCACAGATACGCAGTATTTT. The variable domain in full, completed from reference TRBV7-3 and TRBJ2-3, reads GAGVSQTPSNKVTEKGKYVELRCDPISGHTALYWYRQSLGQGPEFLIYFQGTGAADDSGLPNDRFFAVRPEGSVSTLKIQRTERGDSAVYLCASSKGGSTDTQYFGPGTRLTVL.

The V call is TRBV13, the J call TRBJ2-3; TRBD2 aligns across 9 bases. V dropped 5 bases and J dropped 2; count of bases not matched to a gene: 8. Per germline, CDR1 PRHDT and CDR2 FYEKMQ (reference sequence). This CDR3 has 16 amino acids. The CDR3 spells CASSQRGVHNTDTQYF. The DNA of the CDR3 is TGTGCCAGCAGCCAGCGGGGGGTACACAACACAGATACGCAGTATTTT.